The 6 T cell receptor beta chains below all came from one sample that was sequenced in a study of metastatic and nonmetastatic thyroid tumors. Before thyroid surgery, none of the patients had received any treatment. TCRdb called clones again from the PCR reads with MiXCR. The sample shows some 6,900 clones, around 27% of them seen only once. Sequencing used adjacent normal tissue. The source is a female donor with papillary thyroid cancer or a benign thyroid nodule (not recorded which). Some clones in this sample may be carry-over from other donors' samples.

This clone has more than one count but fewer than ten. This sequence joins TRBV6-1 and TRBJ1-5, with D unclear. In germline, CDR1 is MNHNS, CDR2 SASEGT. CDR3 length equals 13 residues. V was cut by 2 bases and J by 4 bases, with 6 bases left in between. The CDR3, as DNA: TGTGCCAGCAGTGAATTCAGGAATCAGCCCCAGCATTTT. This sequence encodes CASSEFRNQPQHF.

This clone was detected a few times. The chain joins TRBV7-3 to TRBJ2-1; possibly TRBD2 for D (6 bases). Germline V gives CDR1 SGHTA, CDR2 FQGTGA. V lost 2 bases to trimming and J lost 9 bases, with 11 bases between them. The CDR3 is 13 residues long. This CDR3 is CASSLYLGGEQFF. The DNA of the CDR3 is TGTGCCAGCAGCTTATATCTGGGAGGTGAGCAGTTCTTC.

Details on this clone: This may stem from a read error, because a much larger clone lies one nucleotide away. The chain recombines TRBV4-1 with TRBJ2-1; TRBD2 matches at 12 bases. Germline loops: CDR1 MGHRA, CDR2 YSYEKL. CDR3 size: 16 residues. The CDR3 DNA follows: TGCGCCAGCAGCCGTCTGACTAGCGGGAGCTTCAATGAGCAGTCCTTC. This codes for CASSRLTSGSFNEQSF.

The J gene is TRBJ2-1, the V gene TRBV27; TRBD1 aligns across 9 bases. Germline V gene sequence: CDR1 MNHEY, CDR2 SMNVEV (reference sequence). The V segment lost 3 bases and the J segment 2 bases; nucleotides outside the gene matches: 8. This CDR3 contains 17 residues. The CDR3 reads CASSFSTGGPPYNEQFF. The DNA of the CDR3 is TGTGCCAGCAGTTTTTCAACAGGGGGCCCCCCCTACAATGAGCAGTTCTTC.

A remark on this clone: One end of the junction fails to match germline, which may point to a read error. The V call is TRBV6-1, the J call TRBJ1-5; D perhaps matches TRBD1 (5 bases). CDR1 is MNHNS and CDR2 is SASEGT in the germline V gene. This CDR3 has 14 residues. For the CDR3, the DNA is TGTGCCAGCGATTTGTGGCAGGGATATCAGCCCCAGCAGTTT. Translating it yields CASDLWQGYQPQQF.

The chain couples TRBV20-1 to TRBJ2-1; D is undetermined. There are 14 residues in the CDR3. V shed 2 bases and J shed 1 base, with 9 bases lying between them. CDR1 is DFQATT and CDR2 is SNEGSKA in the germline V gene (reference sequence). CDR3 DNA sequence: TGCAGTGCTAGAAGGCTAGATTCCTACAATGAGCAGTTCTTC. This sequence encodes CSARRLDSYNEQFF.